Reported below is one TCR beta chain. Antigen unknown. The CDR3 runs to 13 residues. V gave up 2 bases and J gave up 3 bases; unmatched junction bases: 0. The germline gives CDR1 ENHRY, CDR2 SYGVKD. This specimen comes from a study of neoadjuvant nivolumab and ipilimumab in lung cancer. Findings of the study overall: TCR clonality did not significantly correlate with pathologic tumor regression. TCR sequencing covered a small number of samples. TCR richness and clonality were higher in tumors than adjacent uninvolved lung.

Clones were read by immunoSEQ multiplex PCR, and TCRdb kept only the in-frame ones, dropping some. The data hold about 8,800 clones, with 75% to 90% observed a single time. Specimen: tumor tissue, collected after neoadjuvant nivolumab, alone or with ipilimumab, at or shortly before surgery. The sequence was collected from an adult with non-small cell lung cancer. The rearrangement uses TRBV10-3 and TRBJ1-2; 7 bases map to TRBD1. CDR3 bases: TGTGCCATCAGTGAGGACAGGGACTATGGCTACACCTTC. Protein product: CAISEDRDYGYTF.